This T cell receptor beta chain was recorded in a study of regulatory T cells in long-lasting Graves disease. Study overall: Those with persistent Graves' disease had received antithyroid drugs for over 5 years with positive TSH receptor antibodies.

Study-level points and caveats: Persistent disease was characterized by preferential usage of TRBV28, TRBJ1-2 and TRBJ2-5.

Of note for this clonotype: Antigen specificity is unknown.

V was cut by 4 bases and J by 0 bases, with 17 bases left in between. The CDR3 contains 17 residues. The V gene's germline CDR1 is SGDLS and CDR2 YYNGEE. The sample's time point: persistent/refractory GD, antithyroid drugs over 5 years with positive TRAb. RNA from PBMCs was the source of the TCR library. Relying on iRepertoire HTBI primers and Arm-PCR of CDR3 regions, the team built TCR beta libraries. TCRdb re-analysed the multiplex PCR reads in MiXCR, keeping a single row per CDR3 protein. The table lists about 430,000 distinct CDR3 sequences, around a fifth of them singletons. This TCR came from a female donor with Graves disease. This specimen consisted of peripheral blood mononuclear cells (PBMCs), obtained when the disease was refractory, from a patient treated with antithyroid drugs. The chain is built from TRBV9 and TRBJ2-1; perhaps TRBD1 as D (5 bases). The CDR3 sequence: CASSSKGFRSSYNEQFF. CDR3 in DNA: TGTGCCAGCAGCTCAAAGGGGTTTAGGAGCTCCTACAATGAGCAGTTCTTC.